This is a list of T cell receptor beta chains from one sample in a study of technical replicates of blood from several donors. Produced via immunoSEQ multiplex PCR; TCRdb's table is partial and in-frame only. The sample yields 75,000 to 90,000 clones, 80% to 95% seen once. Source material: T cells isolated from PBMCs. These receptors were collected from a human donor in good health. The CDR3 runs from the conserved cysteine through the conserved F or W. A D gene is named only where the DNA matches it firmly. Size tells how often a clone was seen (once, few, many) or the class of an expanded clone, and some rows leave it out.

CDR3aa	CDR3nt	v_gene	d_gene	j_gene	abundance
CASSFIAQPQHF	TGTGCCAGCAGTTTCATAGCTCAGCCCCAGCATTTT	TRBV28	-	TRBJ1-5	-
CASSLGTGNTEAFF	TGCGCCAGCAGCTTGGGGACAGGGAACACTGAAGCTTTCTTT	TRBV5-1	TRBD1	TRBJ1-1	-
CASSLRQFNQPQHF	TGTGCCAGCAGTTTACGACAGTTCAATCAGCCCCAGCATTTT	TRBV27	-	TRBJ1-5	few
CSVEHAISYEQYF	TGCAGCGTTGAACACGCGATTTCGTACGAGCAGTACTTC	TRBV29-1	-	TRBJ2-7	-
CASSYSRRLDTDTQYF	TGTGCCAGCAGTTACTCTCGTCGGCTAGACACAGATACGCAGTATTTT	TRBV6-5	-	TRBJ2-3	-
CASGRGTGELFF	TGTGCCAGTGGGCGAGGGACCGGGGAGCTGTTTTTT	TRBV19	-	TRBJ2-2	-
CASSLHPGQGLQPQHF	TGCGCCAGCAGCCTGCATCCGGGACAGGGTTTACAGCCCCAGCATTTT	TRBV4-1	TRBD1	TRBJ1-5	-
CATSRGIRGSSYGYTF	TGTGCCACCAGCAGAGGTATAAGGGGCTCTAGCTATGGCTACACCTTC	TRBV15	-	TRBJ1-2	-
CASSEGGNTEAFF	TGCGCCAGCAGTGAAGGGGGTAACACTGAAGCTTTCTTT	TRBV10-1	-	TRBJ1-1	few
CAISVRLDNSPLHF	TGTGCCATCAGTGTGAGGCTAGATAATTCACCCCTCCACTTT	TRBV10-3	-	TRBJ1-6	-
CASSGAGGSMNTEAFF	TGTGCCAGCAGCGGGGCTGGGGGGAGCATGAACACTGAAGCTTTCTTT	TRBV4-2	-	TRBJ1-1	once
CATSRQGNEQFF	TGTGCCACCAGCAGACAGGGCAATGAGCAGTTCTTC	TRBV15	-	TRBJ2-1	few
CASSARAGDEQYF	TGTGCCAGCAGCGCTAGGGCGGGAGACGAGCAGTACTTC	TRBV9	TRBD2	TRBJ2-7	-
CASSLSGQGVYEQYF	TGCGCCAGCAGCCTCTCGGGACAGGGTGTCTACGAGCAGTACTTC	TRBV4-1	TRBD1	TRBJ2-7	-
CASSEALRTGSTDTQYF	TGTGCCAGCAGTGAAGCGCTCCGGACAGGGTCCACAGATACGCAGTATTTT	TRBV6-1	TRBD1	TRBJ2-3	-
CASSEAVSGAYEQYF	TGTGCCAGCAGTGAAGCGGTTAGCGGGGCCTACGAGCAGTACTTC	TRBV2	TRBD2	TRBJ2-7	-
CASGPGANTIYF	TGTGCCAGTGGACCGGGAGCGAACACCATATATTTT	TRBV9	-	TRBJ1-3	-
CASSRQDERADTQYF	TGTGCCAGCAGCCGACAAGACGAGAGGGCAGATACGCAGTATTTT	TRBV7-9	-	TRBJ2-3	once